The 28 T cell receptor beta chains below come from one sample, sequenced in a study of breast tumors, draining lymph nodes, adjacent tissues. Samples came from axillary lymph nodes draining the breast cancer. TCRdb re-derived calls from the multiplex PCR reads in MiXCR, one entry per CDR3 protein. Seen here are about 180,000 distinct CDR3 sequences, roughly 30% observed once, and the top ten hold around 4.5%. Sequenced sample: axillary lymph node tissue. Receptors originate from a female donor with breast cancer. Some clones in this sample may be carry-over from other donors' samples.

This clonotype was detected ten times or more. The V call is TRBV12-3 or TRBV12-4, the J call TRBJ2-1; weak D call: TRBD2 (6 bases). The V end was cut by 5 bases, the J end by 4 bases, with 18 bases between. The CDR3 loop spans 16 amino acids. The CDR3 reads CASSPPRASVYNEQFF. In DNA, the CDR3 is TGTGCCAGCAGTCCCCCCCGGGCTAGCGTGTACAATGAGCAGTTCTTC.

On this clonotype: Mismatch with germline at one junction end may stem from a read error. The rearrangement links TRBV11-3 to TRBJ2-1; 9 bases agree with TRBD1. The CDR3 has 14 amino acids. Germline loops: CDR1 SGHNT, CDR2 YENEEA. The CDR3 DNA reads as TGTGCCGGCAGCCGGGACAGGGCACAAAATGAGCAGTTCTTC. Translating gives CAGSRDRAQNEQFF.

This clonotype was recorded at least ten times. The chain combines TRBV7-8 with TRBJ2-3; TRBD1 matches at 9 bases. Germline lookup yields CDR1 SGHVS and CDR2 FQNEAQ. Germline trimming cut 5 bases from V and 7 bases from J; bases unmatched to any gene: 10. The CDR3 is 15 residues long. The CDR3 here is CASSRDRVGAHTQYF. CDR3 nucleotides: TGTGCCAGCAGCCGGGACAGGGTTGGAGCTCATACGCAGTATTTT.

This clonotype occurred many times. V gene TRBV2 combines with J gene TRBJ1-5, with D possibly TRBD1 on 5 matching bases. V was clipped by 1 base and J by 0 bases, with 19 bases between them. Germline CDR1 SNHLY, CDR2 FYNNEI. CDR3 size: 19 residues. This CDR3 reads CASSEELRDPLHSNQPQHF. In DNA, the CDR3 is TGTGCCAGCAGTGAAGAGCTCCGGGACCCTTTACATAGCAATCAGCCCCAGCATTTT.

This clonotype has at least ten counts. Possible read error: a much larger clone is one base away. The chain joins TRBV20-1 to TRBJ1-2; D gene ambiguous. The CDR3 extends over 12 amino acids. The germline gives CDR1 DFQATT, CDR2 SNEGSKA (reference sequence). CDR3 DNA: TGCAGTGCTAGGGAGTTAAACTATGGCTCCACCTTC. This gives the protein CSARELNYGSTF.

Notes on this clonotype: This may be a read error: a much more frequent sequence differs by one nucleotide. The CDR3 coding sequence is TGTGCCAGCAGCTTGGGGGACTACACGCAGTACTTC. Translating gives CASSLGDYTQYF. This chain joins TRBV5-8 and TRBJ2-7, with TRBD2 identical over 7 bases. Germline V lookup: CDR1 SGHTS, CDR2 YDEGEE. The CDR3 consists of 12 residues. The J segment lost 9 bases and the V segment lost 0 bases, leaving 3 bases of the junction unmatched. The variable domain in full, with the rest retrieved from reference TRBV5-8 and TRBJ2-7, is EAGVTQSPTHLIKTRGQQATLRCSPISGHTSVYWYQQALGLGLQFLLWYDEGEERNRGNFPPRFSGRQFPNYSSELNVNALELEDSALYLCASSLGDYTQYFGPGTRLTVT.

This clonotype was found many times. The rearrangement links TRBV24-1 to TRBJ2-1; 14 bases fit TRBD2. With 3 bases clipped from V and 6 bases from J, the junction kept 3 bases outside the gene matches. The CDR3 length is 16 residues. The germline gives CDR1 KGHDR, CDR2 SFDVKD. The CDR3: CATSDTGLAGGNEQFF. The CDR3, as DNA: TGTGCCACCAGTGATACCGGACTAGCGGGAGGCAATGAGCAGTTCTTC.

This clonotype appeared a few times. This chain uses TRBV7-6 with TRBJ1-6, with no clear D. The germline V and J ends were trimmed by 5 bases and 2 bases, with 13 bases remaining between them. Germline lookup yields CDR1 SGHVS and CDR2 FNYEAQ. The CDR3 is 16 residues long. The CDR3, as DNA: TGTGCCAGCAGCCCCGGGGTAGATGCCTATAATTCACCCCTCCACTTT. Encoded protein: CASSPGVDAYNSPLHF. Filled out from reference TRBV7-6 and TRBJ1-6, the complete variable domain reads GAGVSQSPRYKVTKRGQDVALRCDPISGHVSLYWYRQALGQGPEFLTYFNYEAQQDKSGLPNDRFSAERPEGSISTLTIQRTEQRDSAMYRCASSPGVDAYNSPLHFGNGTRLTVT.

Ten or more counts support this clonotype. This sequence joins TRBV20-1 and TRBJ1-5; 8 nucleotides match TRBD1. Germline V gene data show CDR1 as DFQATT and CDR2 as SNEGSKA (reference sequence). This CDR3 has 14 residues. V dropped 4 bases and J dropped 2; count of bases not matched to a gene: 4. The CDR3 protein is CSAKPGQGNQPQHF. CDR3 bases: TGCAGTGCTAAGCCGGGACAGGGCAATCAGCCCCAGCATTTT.

This clonotype was recorded at least ten times. The chain combines TRBV10-2 with TRBJ2-3; TRBD2 aligns across 12 bases. J was trimmed by 0 bases and V by 6 bases; bases with no gene match: 13. Germline CDR1 reads WSHSY; CDR2 reads SAAADI. The CDR3 consists of 19 residues. The CDR3 DNA is TGCGCCAGCAGACACCTAGCGGGGGGGCTCCAGAGGAGCACAGATACGCAGTATTTT. Translation gives CASRHLAGGLQRSTDTQYF.

As to this clonotype: A much larger clone sits a single nucleotide away, making a read error possible. The chain links TRBV7-9 to TRBJ2-1; 15 bases fit TRBD2. Germline V gene sequence: CDR1 SEHNR, CDR2 FQNEAQ (reference sequence). This CDR3 spans 15 amino acids. CDR3 sequence: CASTWTSGRDYERFF. In DNA, the CDR3 is TGTGCCAGCACCTGGACTAGCGGGAGGGATTATGAGCGGTTCTTC. Together with reference TRBV7-9 and TRBJ2-1, the CDR3 gives the full variable domain: DTGVSQNPRHKITKRGQNVTFRCDPISEHNRLYWYRQTLGQGPEFLTYFQNEAQLEKSRLLSDRFSAERPKGSFSTLEIQRTEQGDSAMYLCASTWTSGRDYERFFGPGTRLTVL.

A word on this clonotype: A much larger clone lies one base from this, so it may be a read error. V and J are TRBV18 and TRBJ2-5, with TRBD2 matching 11 bases. Germline CDR1 reads KGHSH; CDR2 reads LQKENI. This CDR3 is built from 15 residues. The CDR3 sequence: CASSATSGAKEAQYF. For the CDR3, the DNA is TGTGCCAGCTCCGCGACTAGCGGGGCCAAAGAGGCCCAGTACTTC.

The chain combines TRBV19 with TRBJ2-1; D assignment may be TRBD1 or TRBD2 (5 bases each). This CDR3 has 15 amino acids. Germline CDR1 and CDR2: LNHDA and SQIVND (reference sequence). V was shortened by 4 bases and J by 7 bases, with 17 bases between the two germline ends. The CDR3 protein is CASSRGKGTGNEQFF. For the CDR3, the DNA is TGTGCCAGTAGTAGGGGGAAAGGGACGGGAAATGAGCAGTTCTTC.

The sample holds many counts of this clonotype. V gene TRBV19 combines with J gene TRBJ2-7, with 12 bases matching TRBD2. This CDR3 is 16 amino acids long. The germline V gene encodes CDR1 LNHDA and CDR2 SQIVND (reference sequence). The J segment lost 6 bases and the V segment lost 7 bases, leaving 13 bases of the junction unmatched. The CDR3 loop is CASKTSSGGAVREQYF. The DNA of the CDR3 is TGTGCCAGTAAAACCTCTAGCGGGGGGGCGGTGCGCGAGCAGTACTTC.

In this sample, this clonotype turned up many times. The chain has TRBV12-3 or TRBV12-4 and TRBJ1-2; 10 nucleotides agree with TRBD1. The CDR3 runs to 16 residues. After removal of 6 bases from V and 4 bases from J, the junction contained 11 bases not matched to a gene. Here the CDR3 reads CASSKGQGLPSYGYTF. The CDR3 DNA sequence: TGTGCCAGCAGCAAGGGACAGGGGCTTCCTAGCTATGGCTACACCTTC.

The table lists this clonotype with many counts. The genes are TRBV19 and TRBJ1-2; 9 bases are a match to TRBD1. Germline V gene data show CDR1 as LNHDA and CDR2 as SQIVND (reference sequence). V shed 6 bases, J shed 0 bases, and the junction held 14 bases outside the gene matches. The CDR3 is 18 amino acids. CDR3 sequence (DNA): TGTGCCAGTAGGCTGATCTCGGGACAGGGTATGGCTAACTATGGCTACACCTTC. Its translation is CASRLISGQGMANYGYTF.

Many counts were recorded for this clonotype. This chain joins TRBV20-1 and TRBJ2-1; maybe TRBD2 (7 bases). Trimming pared 3 bases from V and 4 bases from J, leaving 13 bases between. CDR3 length: 14 residues. Germline V CDR1 and CDR2: DFQATT, SNEGSKA (reference sequence). CDR3 sequence (DNA): TGCAGTGCTAGTGAGGGAGGGGGTTACAATGAGCAGTTCTTC. Amino acids: CSASEGGGYNEQFF.

Comments on this clonotype: One junction end disagrees with the germline gene, perhaps due to a read error. The rearrangement uses TRBV6-5 and TRBJ1-2, with a possible D match to TRBD1 (6 bases). Germline CDR1 reads MNHEY; CDR2 reads SVGAGI. The CDR3 is 13 residues long. The chain's CDR3 is CASSSWGGGGCTF. The CDR3 DNA sequence: TGTGCCAGCAGTTCTTGGGGGGGCGGTGGCTGCACCTTC.

This clonotype was recorded at least ten times. The rearrangement links TRBV13 to TRBJ2-5; 9 bases are shared with TRBD1. Trimming removed 0 bases from V and 3 bases from J; junction bases left unmatched: 11. The CDR3 runs 18 residues. The germline V gene has CDR1 PRHDT and CDR2 FYEKMQ (reference sequence). The CDR3 sequence is CASSLGPPGQGRKETQYF. For the CDR3, the DNA is TGTGCCAGCAGCTTAGGCCCCCCGGGACAGGGTAGGAAAGAGACCCAGTACTTC.

With respect to this clonotype: A read error may explain this, as a much larger clone is one base away. This is likely a read error, given that the CDR3 carries no conserved phenylalanine or tryptophan at its end. The CDR3: CAVRRRVNQPQHL. Written as DNA, the CDR3 is TGTGCGGTACGGAGGAGGGTGAATCAGCCCCAGCATCTT. The V call is TRBV6-1, the J call TRBJ1-5; D not certain. This CDR3 has 13 amino acids. Looked up from germline, CDR1 is MNHNS and CDR2 is SASEGT.

V is TRBV28 and J is TRBJ2-5; 8 bases agree with TRBD2. V gave up 3 bases and J gave up 0 bases; unmatched junction bases: 6. Looked up from germline, CDR1 is MDHEN and CDR2 is SYDVKM. The CDR3 is 16 amino acids. For the CDR3, the DNA is TGTGCCAGCAGTTTCGGGGGGGCTAAGTACCAAGAGACCCAGTACTTC. It translates to CASSFGGAKYQETQYF. The full variable domain, completed using reference TRBV28 and TRBJ2-5, is DVKVTQSSRYLVKRTGEKVFLECVQDMDHENMFWYRQDPGLGLRLIYFSYDVKMKEKGDIPEGYSVSREKKERFSLILESASTNQTSMYLCASSFGGAKYQETQYFGPGTRLLVL.

The rearrangement links TRBV5-6 to TRBJ2-1, with a possible D match to TRBD2 (6 bases). The V end was cut by 0 bases, the J end by 2 bases, with 12 bases between. The CDR3 extends over 16 amino acids. CDR1 is SGHDT, CDR2 YYEEEE, per germline. CDR3 amino acids: CASSLGGTAAYNEQFF. The DNA of the CDR3 is TGTGCCAGCAGCTTGGGAGGGACTGCAGCCTACAATGAGCAGTTCTTC.

This clonotype was detected ten times or more. This chain links TRBV12-3 or TRBV12-4 with TRBJ2-5, with 9 positions matching TRBD1. Losses at the gene ends were 5 bases for V and 1 base for J; bases not matched to a gene: 5. The CDR3 is 15 residues long. Here the CDR3 reads CASSPGQGSQETQYF. The CDR3 DNA reads as TGTGCCAGCAGTCCCGGACAGGGGTCCCAAGAGACCCAGTACTTC.

The chain's CDR3 is CASSQPLAGKNIQYF. In DNA, the CDR3 is TGCGCCAGCAGTCAACCTCTAGCGGGAAAAAACATTCAGTACTTC. The rearrangement links TRBV4-1 to TRBJ2-4; TRBD2 agrees at 9 bases. Germline trimming cut 6 bases from V and 4 bases from J; bases unmatched to any gene: 7. Germline values: CDR1 MGHRA, CDR2 YSYEKL. This CDR3 comprises 15 residues.

This clonotype occurred many times. This sequence joins TRBV20-1 and TRBJ2-1; 10 nucleotides line up with TRBD2. Germline V gene lookup returns CDR1 DFQATT and CDR2 SNEGSKA (reference sequence). CDR3 size: 16 residues. With 4 bases clipped from V and 7 bases from J, the junction kept 13 bases outside the gene matches. The CDR3 loop is CSANSWSGRAGNEQFF. CDR3 nucleotides: TGCAGTGCTAACTCGTGGAGCGGGAGGGCCGGGAATGAGCAGTTCTTC.

This clonotype was seen repeatedly, ten times or more. V and J are TRBV6-1 and TRBJ2-7, with D perhaps TRBD1 (7 bases). Trimming removed 0 bases at V and 3 bases at J, with 12 bases between. CDR1 and CDR2 (germline): MNHNS, SASEGT. This CDR3 has 15 residues. CDR3 nucleotides: TGTGCCAGCAGTGAAGCGTGGCAGGGGGGCTACGAGCAGTACTTC. This gives the protein CASSEAWQGGYEQYF.

The table lists this clonotype with many counts. The chain is built from TRBV2 and TRBJ2-3; D unclear. V dropped 6 bases and J dropped 2 bases, with 12 bases sitting between them. The CDR3 extends over 14 amino acids. Germline V lookup: CDR1 SNHLY, CDR2 FYNNEI. The CDR3 loop is CASSDGVFTDTQYF. The CDR3 bases are TGTGCCAGCAGCGACGGAGTATTCACAGATACGCAGTATTTT.

To note about this clonotype: Since a much larger clone is just one base distant, this may be a read error. The chain recombines TRBV11-3 with TRBJ2-1; D gene unclear. CDR3 length: 15 amino acids. V lost 5 bases and J 7 bases, leaving 18 bases between the germline ends. Germline V lookup: CDR1 SGHNT, CDR2 YENEEA. In DNA form, the CDR3 reads TGTGCCAGCAGCCTCCGCACGAAAAGGGTTAATGAGCAGTTCTTC. Amino acids: CASSLRTKRVNEQFF.